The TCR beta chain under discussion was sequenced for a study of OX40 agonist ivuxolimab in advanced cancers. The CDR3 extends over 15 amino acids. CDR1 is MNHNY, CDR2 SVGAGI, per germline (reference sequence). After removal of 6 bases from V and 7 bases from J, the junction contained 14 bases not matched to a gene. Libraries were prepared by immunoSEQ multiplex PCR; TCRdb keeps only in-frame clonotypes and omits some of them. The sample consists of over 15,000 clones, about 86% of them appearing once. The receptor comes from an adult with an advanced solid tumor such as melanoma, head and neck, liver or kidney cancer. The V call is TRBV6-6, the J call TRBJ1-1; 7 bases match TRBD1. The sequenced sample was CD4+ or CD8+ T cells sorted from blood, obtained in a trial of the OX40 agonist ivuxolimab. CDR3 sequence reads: CASRTPETGLHEAFF. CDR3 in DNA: TGTGCCAGCAGGACTCCGGAGACAGGGCTTCATGAAGCTTTCTTT.